This T cell receptor beta chain was sequenced in a study of cytotoxic CD8 clonotypes in ibrutinib-treated CLL. Findings of the study overall: With treatment, public clonotypes, which were uncommon, either contracted or remained stable. Clonality, elevated at ibrutinib response, dropped back toward baseline at progression.

This clone has a handful of counts. Its target is not known. The CDR3 is made up of 13 amino acids. Per germline, CDR1 SQVTM and CDR2 ANQGSEA. Trimming removed 7 bases at V and 0 bases at J, with 12 bases between. This table comes from immunoSEQ multiplex PCR, and its TCRdb copy is limited to in-frame clones, with some not included. This repertoire shows roughly 130,000 clones, roughly three quarters found once; its top ten account for 9.5% to 15%. This TCR derives from a human donor with chronic lymphocytic leukemia. The starting material was PBMCs, obtained after 12 months of ibrutinib treatment. The chain employs TRBV29-1 and TRBJ1-1, with D tentatively TRBD1 (5 bases). The CDR3 protein is CSALGDLNTEAFF. In DNA form, the CDR3 reads TGCAGCGCCCTGGGGGATTTGAACACTGAAGCTTTCTTT.